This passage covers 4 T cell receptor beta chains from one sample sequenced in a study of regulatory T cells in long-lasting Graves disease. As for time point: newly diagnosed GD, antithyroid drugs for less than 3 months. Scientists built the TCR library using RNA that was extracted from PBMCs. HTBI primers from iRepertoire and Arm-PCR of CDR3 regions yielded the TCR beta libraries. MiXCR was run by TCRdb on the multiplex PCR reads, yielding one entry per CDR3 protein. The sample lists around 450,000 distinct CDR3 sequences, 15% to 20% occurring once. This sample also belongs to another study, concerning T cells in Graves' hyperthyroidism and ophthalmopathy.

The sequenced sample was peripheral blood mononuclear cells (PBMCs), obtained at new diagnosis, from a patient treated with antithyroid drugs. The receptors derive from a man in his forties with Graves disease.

As DNA, the CDR3 is TGTGCCAGCAGCTACGGGCCACACTATGGCTACACCTTC. This sequence encodes CASSYGPHYGYTF. V gene TRBV11-2 combines with J gene TRBJ1-2; D gene ambiguous. CDR3 length: 13 amino acids. V lost 4 bases, J lost 3 bases, and 9 bases lay in between. Germline V gene sequence: CDR1 SGHAT, CDR2 FQNNGV.

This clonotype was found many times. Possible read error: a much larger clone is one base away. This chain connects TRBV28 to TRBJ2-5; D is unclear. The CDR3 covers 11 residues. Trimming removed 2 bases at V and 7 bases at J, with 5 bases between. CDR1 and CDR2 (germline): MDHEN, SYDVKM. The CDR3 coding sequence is TGTGCCAGCAGTTTAAAAGGGACCCAGTACTTC. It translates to CASSLKGTQYF.

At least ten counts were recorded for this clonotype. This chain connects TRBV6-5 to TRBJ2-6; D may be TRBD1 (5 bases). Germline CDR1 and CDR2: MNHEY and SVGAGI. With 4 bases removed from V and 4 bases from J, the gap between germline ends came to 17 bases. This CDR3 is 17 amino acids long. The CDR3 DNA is TGTGCCAGCAGTTCGCTCCCGGGCAGGACAGGGGCCAACGTCCTGACTTTC. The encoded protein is CASSSLPGRTGANVLTF.

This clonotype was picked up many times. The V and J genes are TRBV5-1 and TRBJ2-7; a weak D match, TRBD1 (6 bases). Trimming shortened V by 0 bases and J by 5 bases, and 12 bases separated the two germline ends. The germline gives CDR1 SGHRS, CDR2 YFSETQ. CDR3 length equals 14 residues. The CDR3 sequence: CASSLAQGLHEQYF. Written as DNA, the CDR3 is TGCGCCAGCAGCTTGGCACAGGGTCTCCACGAGCAGTACTTC.